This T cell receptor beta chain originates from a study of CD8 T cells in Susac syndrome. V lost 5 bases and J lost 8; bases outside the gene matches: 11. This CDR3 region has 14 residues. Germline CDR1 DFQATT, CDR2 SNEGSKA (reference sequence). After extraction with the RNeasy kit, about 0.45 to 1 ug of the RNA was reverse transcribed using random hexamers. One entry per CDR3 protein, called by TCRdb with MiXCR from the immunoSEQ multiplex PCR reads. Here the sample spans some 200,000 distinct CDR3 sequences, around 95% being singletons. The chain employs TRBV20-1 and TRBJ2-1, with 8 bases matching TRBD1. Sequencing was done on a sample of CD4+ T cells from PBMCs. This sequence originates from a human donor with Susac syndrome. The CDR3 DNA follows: TGCAGTGCTTCTCCGGGACAGGCGACAGATGAGCAGTTCTTC. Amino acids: CSASPGQATDEQFF.